What follows are 24 T cell receptor beta chains derived from one specimen sequenced in a study of blood T cell repertoires in COVID-19. Profiled with immunoSEQ multiplex PCR; TCRdb holds only in-frame clones, not every one. Of about 410,000 clones in the sample, around nine tenths were seen once. Sequencing was done on a sample of peripheral blood. These receptors were obtained from a middle-aged woman with COVID-19, enrolled during active disease.

V and J are TRBV30 and TRBJ1-2; D unresolved. Between the trimmed V and J ends, which lost 3 bases and 4 bases, there was a span of 18 bases. Germline CDR1 is GTSNPN and CDR2 is SVGIG (reference sequence). The CDR3 loop spans 15 amino acids. The CDR3 here is CAWRGRGVSIYGYTF. The CDR3 DNA reads as TGTGCCTGGAGAGGGAGAGGTGTCTCGATCTATGGCTACACCTTC. Full variable domain (outside the CDR3, taken from reference TRBV30 and TRBJ1-2): SQTIHQWPATLVQPVGSPLSLECTVEGTSNPNLYWYRQAAGRGLQLLFYSVGIGQISSEVPQNLSASRPQDRQFILSSKKLLLSDSGFYLCAWRGRGVSIYGYTFGSGTRLTVV.

The CDR3 sequence: CATSRGLLAVTYEQYF. The DNA of the CDR3 is TGTGCCACCAGCAGAGGTTTACTAGCGGTTACCTACGAGCAGTACTTC. The chain uses TRBV15 and TRBJ2-7, with TRBD2 matching 8 bases. Trimming cost V 1 base and J 2 bases; bases outside gene matches: 7. Germline loops: CDR1 LNHNV, CDR2 YYDKDF (reference sequence). The CDR3 is 16 amino acids.

V usage is TRBV6-2 or TRBV6-3 and J usage is TRBJ1-2; the D gene is possibly TRBD1 (5 bases). Germline V gives CDR1 MNHEY, CDR2 SVGEGT. This CDR3 comprises 14 residues. The V end was cut by 4 bases, the J end by 8 bases, with 17 bases between. In nucleotides, the CDR3 is TGTGCCAGCAGTTCCCCCGAGGGGAGGCACGGCTACACCTTC. It encodes CASSSPEGRHGYTF.

The chain combines TRBV3-1 (or the pseudogene TRBV3-2) with TRBJ2-6, with TRBD1 matching 10 bases. CDR3 length equals 20 residues. CDR1 and CDR2 from the germline V gene are LGHDT and YNNKEL (reference sequence). Germline trimming cut 2 bases from V and 4 bases from J; bases unmatched to any gene: 14. CDR3 amino acids: CASSQSPGQGKRRGANVLTF. The CDR3 DNA follows: TGTGCCAGCAGCCAATCACCGGGACAGGGGAAAAGAAGGGGGGCCAACGTCCTGACTTTC.

The V and J genes are TRBV3-1 (or the pseudogene TRBV3-2) and TRBJ2-7, with TRBD2 matching over 7 bases. Germline CDR1 is LGHDT and CDR2 is YNNKEL (reference sequence). The CDR3 length is 16 residues. V gave up 2 bases and J gave up 4 bases; unmatched junction bases: 11. The CDR3 protein is CASSQLLADLSYEQYF. CDR3 nucleotide sequence: TGTGCCAGCAGCCAATTGCTAGCGGACCTCTCGTACGAGCAGTACTTC.

This chain links TRBV27 with TRBJ1-2; D not resolved. Germline V CDR1 and CDR2: MNHEY, SMNVEV (reference sequence). Trimming left V 5 bases short and J 6 bases short, with 13 bases between. The CDR3 is 13 amino acids. For the CDR3, the DNA is TGTGCCAGCAGTCCCGGCAGGTCCCATGGCTACACCTTC. This translates into CASSPGRSHGYTF.

The chain links TRBV5-4 to TRBJ2-6; possibly TRBD1 for D (6 bases). Germline V CDR1 and CDR2: SGHNT, YYREEE (reference sequence). The V gene lost 0 bases and the J gene lost 4 bases, with 11 bases spanning the gap. The CDR3 is made up of 16 amino acids. This CDR3 is CASSLVQGTGANVLTF. CDR3 coding DNA: TGTGCCAGCAGCTTGGTGCAGGGGACCGGGGCCAACGTCCTGACTTTC.

The rearrangement uses TRBV27 and TRBJ2-6; no clear D gene. The V end was cut by 4 bases, the J end by 9 bases, with 19 bases between. This CDR3 is built from 16 residues. Germline assignment: CDR1 MNHEY and CDR2 SMNVEV (reference sequence). CDR3 in DNA: TGTGCCAGCAGTTCGCAGATTGTCGGTCGAGGCAACGTCCTGACTTTC. This sequence encodes CASSSQIVGRGNVLTF.

The chain uses TRBV7-8 and TRBJ1-4, with D unclear. Trimming shortened V by 4 bases and J by 2 bases, and 20 bases separated the two germline ends. The CDR3 length is 18 residues. The V gene's germline CDR1 is SGHVS and CDR2 FQNEAQ. CDR3 nucleotides: TGTGCCAGCAGCTCCCCTCCTTCGTGGGCCGAGACTAATGAAAAACTGTTTTTT. Translating it yields CASSSPPSWAETNEKLFF.

The CDR3: CASSLQGDRSEAFF. For the CDR3, the DNA is TGTGCCAGCAGCTTACAGGGAGACAGGAGTGAAGCTTTCTTT. This chain joins TRBV7-2 and TRBJ1-1, with D possibly being TRBD1 (6 bases). The CDR3 spans 14 residues. Germline CDR1 reads SGHTA; CDR2 reads FQGNSA. The ends were cut back, 2 bases at V and 7 bases at J, with 14 bases in the middle.

Concerning this clone: At the DNA level, this CDR3 is encoded by other sequences in the same sample as well. The J gene is TRBJ1-1, the V gene TRBV12-3 or TRBV12-4; D is undetermined. V was shortened by 6 bases and J by 1 base, with 6 bases between the two germline ends. The CDR3 consists of 12 residues. This CDR3 is CASSPGNTEAFF. CDR3 DNA: TGTGCCAGCAGCCCAGGGAACACTGAAGCTTTCTTT.

This chain uses TRBV19 with TRBJ1-1, with 8 bases matching TRBD1. The CDR3 is 16 residues long. The trim removed 0 bases at V and 5 bases at J, leaving 8 bases unmatched. Germline loops: CDR1 LNHDA, CDR2 SQIVND (reference sequence). CDR3 nucleotides: TGTGCCAGTAGTATAGATCCCTGGGACAGGATAACTGAAGCTTTCTTT. Protein sequence: CASSIDPWDRITEAFF.

The chain combines TRBV25-1 with TRBJ1-1; D unclear. CDR1 is MGHDK, CDR2 SYGVNS, per germline. The CDR3 consists of 14 residues. V was trimmed by 6 bases and J by 0 bases, leaving 11 bases between them. CDR3 nucleotides: TGTGCCAGCAGGAGCCCCACCGTGAACACTGAAGCTTTCTTT. Translation gives CASRSPTVNTEAFF. Full variable domain (remainder filled in from reference TRBV25-1 and TRBJ1-1): EADIYQTPRYLVIGTGKKITLECSQTMGHDKMYWYQQDPGMELHLIHYSYGVNSTEKGDLSSESTVSRIRTEHFPLTLESARPSHTSQYLCASRSPTVNTEAFFGQGTRLTVV.

This clone was seen only a few times. The chain combines TRBV5-5 with TRBJ2-5, with no clear D. V lost 0 bases, J lost 5 bases, and 8 bases lay in between. The CDR3 is 13 amino acids. The V gene's germline CDR1 is SGHKS and CDR2 YYEKEE (reference sequence). CDR3 sequence: CASSLGPVETQYF. The CDR3 DNA is TGTGCCAGCAGCTTGGGGCCCGTGGAGACCCAGTACTTC. The complete variable domain, with remaining parts taken from reference TRBV5-5 and TRBJ2-5, reads DAGVTQSPTHLIKTRGQQVTLRCSPISGHKSVSWYQQVLGQGPQFIFQYYEKEERGRGNFPDRFSARQFPNYSSELNVNALLLGDSALYLCASSLGPVETQYFGPGTRLLVL.

This clone occurred once. This chain links TRBV28 with TRBJ2-3; D may be TRBD2 (6 bases). CDR1 MDHEN and CDR2 SYDVKM come from the germline V gene. This CDR3 has 13 amino acids. Trimming pared 6 bases from V and 7 bases from J, leaving 14 bases between. CDR3 in DNA: TGTGCCAGCAGGCCCCCGGGCGGGAATACGCAGTATTTT. Its protein is CASRPPGGNTQYF.

J is TRBJ1-5 and V is TRBV10-3; the D gene is possibly TRBD1 (5 bases). Deletions cut 0 bases from V and 7 bases from J, with 10 bases between. This CDR3 is 14 amino acids long. Germline lookup yields CDR1 ENHRY and CDR2 SYGVKD. In nucleotides, the CDR3 is TGTGCCATCAGTGAGTCCGACAGTGCGCAGCCCCAGCATTTT. This sequence encodes CAISESDSAQPQHF.

This chain uses TRBV9 with TRBJ2-3; 7 bases match TRBD1. Germline lookup yields CDR1 SGDLS and CDR2 YYNGEE. V gave up 0 bases and J gave up 3 bases; unmatched junction bases: 7. CDR3 length: 16 residues. CDR3 residues: CASSVGGQLRTDTQYF. The CDR3 DNA is TGTGCCAGCAGCGTAGGGGGACAGCTAAGGACAGATACGCAGTATTTT.

This clone was detected only once. J is TRBJ1-1 and V is TRBV18; D might be TRBD1 (5 bases). V was pared by 2 bases and J by 1 base, with 11 bases between. Germline CDR1 reads KGHSH; CDR2 reads LQKENI. The CDR3 sequence is 15 residues long. This chain's CDR3 is CASSPNWGGNTEAFF. CDR3 coding DNA: TGTGCCAGCTCACCAAACTGGGGGGGGAACACTGAAGCTTTCTTT.

The rearrangement links TRBV27 to TRBJ2-7; 10 bases are a match to TRBD2. V was pared by 5 bases and J by 2 bases, with 9 bases of the junction left unmatched. The CDR3 spans 16 residues. Germline CDR1 and CDR2: MNHEY and SMNVEV (reference sequence). CDR3 sequence (DNA): TGTGCCAGCAGTGGCGGTAGCGGGAGGCCCCCCTACGAGCAGTACTTC. Residues: CASSGGSGRPPYEQYF.

V usage is TRBV5-1 and J usage is TRBJ2-7, with 7 bases aligning to TRBD1. This CDR3 comprises 14 residues. V lost 4 bases, J lost 2 bases, and 6 bases stayed unmatched. CDR1 SGHRS and CDR2 YFSETQ come from the germline V gene. CDR3 bases: TGCGCCAGCAGCCCCGGGACAGTTCCCTACGAGCAGTACTTC. It specifies CASSPGTVPYEQYF.

V is TRBV5-6 and J is TRBJ2-7, with D perhaps TRBD1 (6 bases). The V end lost 0 bases, the J end lost 2 bases, and 12 bases lay between the germline ends. Germline CDR1 and CDR2: SGHDT and YYEEEE. This CDR3 region has 15 residues. The CDR3 DNA is TGTGCCAGCAGCTTGGGACAGGTCGCTACCTACGAGCAGTACTTC. It translates to CASSLGQVATYEQYF.

This chain uses TRBV2 with TRBJ2-3; 8 bases match TRBD1. Trimming at V came to 6 bases and at J to 4 bases, leaving 6 bases not matched to a gene. Germline assignment: CDR1 SNHLY and CDR2 FYNNEI. The CDR3 runs to 14 residues. The CDR3 reads CASRTGTGPDTQYF. In DNA form, the CDR3 reads TGTGCCAGCAGAACCGGGACAGGCCCAGATACGCAGTATTTT. Full variable domain (missing parts from reference TRBV2 and TRBJ2-3): EPEVTQTPSHQVTQMGQEVILRCVPISNHLYFYWYRQILGQKVEFLVSFYNNEISEKSEIFDDQFSVERPDGSNFTLKIRSTKLEDSAMYFCASRTGTGPDTQYFGPGTRLTVL.

This clone was observed a handful of times. V and J are TRBV7-3 and TRBJ1-2; TRBD1 is a possible D gene (5 bases). This CDR3 region has 17 residues. V was pared by 0 bases and J by 7 bases, with 21 bases between. The V gene's germline CDR1 is SGHTA and CDR2 FQGTGA. CDR3 nucleotide sequence: TGTGCCAGCAGCTTAACTGGGGCATTTGAACCCCCCGGTGGCTACACCTTC. Translated: CASSLTGAFEPPGGYTF.

The V gene is TRBV5-4, the J gene TRBJ1-2; D is possibly TRBD1 (5 bases). Germline loops: CDR1 SGHNT, CDR2 YYREEE (reference sequence). V was clipped by 4 bases and J by 8 bases, with 9 bases between them. This CDR3 is built from 11 residues. The CDR3 DNA reads as TGTGCCAGCAGCCTGCAGGGAGGCTACACCTTC. It yields the protein CASSLQGGYTF.